This T cell receptor beta chain was identified during a study of persistence of HIV-infected CD4 T cells. Findings of the study overall: TCRbeta richness was lower in CMV- and Gag-responding cells than in anti-CD3/anti-CD28-responding cells. Within sorted populations, more oligoclonal TCRs accompanied more oligoclonal proviruses.

Nonspecific anti-CD3/anti-CD28 bead stimulation represents the broad CD4+ T cell repertoire. Sorting selected CD4+ T cells upregulating both CD40 ligand and CD69. Of note for this clone: Its cognate antigen is unknown.

The CDR3 is 15 amino acids. J was trimmed by 5 bases and V by 6 bases; bases with no gene match: 9. Germline V gene sequence: CDR1 KGHSH, CDR2 LQKENI. This was the immunoSEQ version 4 assay in survey mode. Here immunoSEQ multiplex PCR was the method, and the copy in TCRdb shows in-frame clones only, minus some. The sample has about 46,000 clones, over 80% seen once. The sample in question was CD4+ T cells sorted from PBMCs after roughly 17-hour stimulation, obtained from a patient who received antiretroviral therapy. This sequence was found in an adult woman with HIV who was CMV-seropositive. The chain joins TRBV18 to TRBJ1-4; TRBD1 matches at 7 bases. The CDR3 reads CASSPRQGRNEKLFF. The CDR3 DNA reads TGTGCCAGCTCCCCCAGACAGGGCCGCAATGAAAAACTGTTTTTT.